The 16 T cell receptor beta chains listed next were all sequenced from one sample in a study of blood T cell repertoires in COVID-19. Sequenced by immunoSEQ multiplex PCR; TCRdb stores in-frame clones only, minus some. Of 65,000 to 70,000 clones detected, 85% appear once; the ten largest clones hold about 3.2%. Sequenced material: peripheral blood. These receptors originate from a man aged 80 or over with acute or convalescent COVID-19.

The rearrangement uses TRBV6-5 and TRBJ2-1, with D perhaps TRBD1 (5 bases). This CDR3 comprises 13 residues. V lost 5 bases, J lost 7 bases, and 12 bases lay in between. Germline CDR1 and CDR2: MNHEY and SVGAGI. The CDR3 protein is CASSPTGLNEQFF. As DNA, the CDR3 is TGTGCCAGCAGTCCCACAGGTCTAAATGAGCAGTTCTTC.

The chain has TRBV7-8 and TRBJ2-1, with D possibly being TRBD2 (5 bases). The V and J ends lost 0 bases and 1 base respectively, with 16 bases between them. This CDR3 has 18 residues. CDR1 is SGHVS, CDR2 FQNEAQ, per germline. CDR3 amino acids: CASSLARVLGGSYNEQFF. Here the CDR3 DNA reads TGTGCCAGCAGCTTAGCGCGGGTCCTAGGAGGTTCCTACAATGAGCAGTTCTTC.

The chain uses TRBV24-1 and TRBJ2-2; tentatively, D is TRBD1 (6 bases). The CDR3 is 14 amino acids. V was pared by 6 bases and J by 5 bases, with 12 bases between. Germline lookup yields CDR1 KGHDR and CDR2 SFDVKD. The CDR3 DNA sequence: TGTGCCACCAGTCCAGGGGTTAGGACCGGGGAGCTGTTTTTT. Encoded protein: CATSPGVRTGELFF.

This clone showed up just once. This chain links TRBV24-1 with TRBJ1-5; TRBD1 matches 8 bases. The CDR3 is made up of 15 amino acids. J was trimmed by 2 bases and V by 5 bases; bases with no gene match: 4. Germline V lookup: CDR1 KGHDR, CDR2 SFDVKD. CDR3 DNA: TGTGCCACCAGTGCCTCGACAGGGGGCAATCAGCCCCAGCATTTT. As protein: CATSASTGGNQPQHF.

The chain links TRBV29-1 to TRBJ1-1, with D unresolved. V shed 6 bases and J shed 2 bases, with 7 bases lying between them. The CDR3 has 11 amino acids. Per the germline V gene, CDR1 is SQVTM and CDR2 is ANQGSEA. The CDR3 region has the DNA TGCAGCGTCTCCAGAAACACTGAAGCTTTCTTT. Amino acids: CSVSRNTEAFF.

The CDR3 DNA follows: TGTGCCAGTAGTCCGGGGGTCCTCTCGGGCGCTGAAGCTTTCTTT. Amino acid sequence: CASSPGVLSGAEAFF. The rearrangement uses TRBV19 and TRBJ1-1, with D tentatively TRBD1 (5 bases). Per germline, CDR1 LNHDA and CDR2 SQIVND (reference sequence). With 5 bases removed from V and 6 bases from J, the gap between germline ends came to 19 bases. The CDR3 sequence is 15 residues long. Drawing the rest from reference TRBV19 and TRBJ1-1, the complete variable domain is DGGITQSPKYLFRKEGQNVTLSCEQNLNHDAMYWYRQDPGQGLRLIYYSQIVNDFQKGDIAEGYSVSREKKESFPLTVTSAQKNPTAFYLCASSPGVLSGAEAFFGQGTRLTVV.

The genes are TRBV11-2 and TRBJ2-1; 7 nucleotides agree with TRBD1. V lost 5 bases to trimming and J lost 7 bases; unmatched junction nucleotides: 5. The CDR3 length is 13 residues. Germline CDR1 and CDR2: SGHAT and FQNNGV. CDR3: CASSQTGKNEQFF. Written as DNA, the CDR3 is TGTGCCAGCAGCCAGACAGGGAAGAATGAGCAGTTCTTC.

The J gene is TRBJ2-5, the V gene TRBV7-8; D unclear. V was pared by 3 bases and J by 3 bases, with 8 bases between. This CDR3 is 13 amino acids long. CDR1 and CDR2 from the germline V gene are SGHVS and FQNEAQ. CDR3 bases: TGTGCCAGCAGCTTTACACAGAAAGAGACCCAGTACTTC. It encodes CASSFTQKETQYF.

J is TRBJ1-1 and V is TRBV12-3 or TRBV12-4, with D possibly TRBD1 on 5 matching bases. This CDR3 is built from 12 residues. With 5 bases removed from V and 11 bases from J, the gap between germline ends came to 15 bases. This chain's CDR3 is CASSAQGLRAFF. The CDR3, as DNA: TGTGCCAGCAGTGCTCAGGGTCTACGGGCTTTCTTT.

The rearrangement links TRBV9 to TRBJ2-2; 7 positions match TRBD1. V trimming: 1 base; J trimming: 4 bases; junction bases outside the gene matches: 19. Germline CDR1 and CDR2: SGDLS and YYNGEE. The CDR3 loop spans 20 amino acids. The CDR3 here is CASSVYRGLGQGRGTGELFF. The CDR3 bases are TGTGCCAGCAGCGTATATAGGGGGCTTGGGCAGGGCCGCGGCACCGGGGAGCTGTTTTTT.

This rearrangement joins TRBV6-6 to TRBJ1-3; a possible D gene is TRBD1 (5 bases). The CDR3 sequence is 15 residues long. V was clipped by 4 bases and J by 4 bases, with 14 bases between them. Germline V lookup: CDR1 MNHNY, CDR2 SVGAGI (reference sequence). This CDR3 reads CASSLAGLSGNTIYF. The CDR3 bases are TGTGCCAGCAGTTTGGCAGGGCTCTCAGGAAACACCATATATTTT.

The rearrangement links TRBV9 to TRBJ1-6, with D perhaps TRBD1 (6 bases). Germline lookup yields CDR1 SGDLS and CDR2 YYNGEE. The CDR3 spans 15 residues. The V end was cut by 0 bases, the J end by 7 bases, with 11 bases between. The CDR3 is CASSVVERGNSPLHF. The CDR3 DNA follows: TGTGCCAGCAGCGTAGTAGAGAGGGGGAATTCACCCCTCCACTTT.

The chain couples TRBV11-2 to TRBJ1-2; 7 bases fit TRBD1. Germline lookup yields CDR1 SGHAT and CDR2 FQNNGV. V dropped 0 bases and J dropped 5; count of bases not matched to a gene: 6. The CDR3 is 15 residues long. The CDR3 DNA sequence: TGTGCCAGCAGCTTAGATCGGGACAGAACATATGGCTACACCTTC. Amino acid sequence: CASSLDRDRTYGYTF.

The chain joins TRBV5-1 to TRBJ2-7; TRBD1 matches 9 bases. The length of the CDR3 is 15 residues. In germline, CDR1 is SGHRS, CDR2 YFSETQ. The J segment lost 2 bases and the V segment lost 5 bases, leaving 8 bases of the junction unmatched. The CDR3 nucleotides are TGCGCCAGCAGTCTTAGGACAGGGGCTCCCTACGAGCAGTACTTC. Encoded protein: CASSLRTGAPYEQYF.

The V gene is TRBV11-3, the J gene TRBJ1-4, with D possibly matching TRBD1 (6 bases). Germline CDR1 reads SGHNT; CDR2 reads YENEEA. With 5 bases removed from V and 3 bases from J, the gap between germline ends came to 13 bases. The CDR3 sequence is 15 residues long. The CDR3 loop is CASSTHRAANEKLFF. The CDR3 DNA reads as TGTGCCAGCAGCACCCACAGGGCGGCTAATGAAAAACTGTTTTTT. The whole variable domain, remainder taken from reference TRBV11-3 and TRBJ1-4, is EAGVVQSPRYKIIEKKQPVAFWCNPISGHNTLYWYLQNLGQGPELLIRYENEEAVDDSQLPKDRFSAERLKGVDSTLKIQPAELGDSAVYLCASSTHRAANEKLFFGSGTQLSVL.

This chain connects TRBV19 to TRBJ1-1; 10 nucleotides match TRBD1. The V gene's germline CDR1 is LNHDA and CDR2 SQIVND (reference sequence). Trimming removed 5 bases from V and 4 bases from J; junction bases left unmatched: 4. CDR3 size: 14 residues. This CDR3 is CASSLGQGGTEAFF. The CDR3 bases are TGTGCCAGTAGTCTAGGACAGGGGGGCACTGAAGCTTTCTTT.